The clone carrying this T cell receptor (beta chain) appeared a few times. The target antigen is unknown. cDNA synthesis used the whole RNA isolate, giving expressed TCRB sequences. The repertoire was sequenced with immunoSEQ multiplex PCR; TCRdb's copy has only in-frame clones and lacks some. Here the sample spans a few hundred thousand clones, around 12% being singletons. Markers CD45RO/CCR7/CD25/CD127/CD95/CD27 served to sort CD4+ naive, central memory, regulatory and stem cell-like memory cells. CDR1 is LNHDA and CDR2 is SQIVND in the germline V gene (reference sequence). Trimming removed 7 bases at V and 5 bases at J, with 12 bases between. The CDR3 loop spans 13 amino acids. The data were obtained in a study of beta chain features in type 1 diabetes. Study findings and constraints: Researchers reported that naive, central memory and Treg TCRB repertoires appeared more similar in patients than in healthy donors. Moderate yet significant TCRB CDR3 shortening was seen in Type 1 diabetes patients in all four CD4+ subsets.

The material sequenced was naive CD4+ T cells from blood. The chain uses TRBV19 and TRBJ1-5; no clear D gene. This sequence originates from a woman aged 18-29 years with type 1 diabetes. The CDR3 region has the DNA TGTGCCAGTACACTCGCTGGAGATCAGCCCCAGCATTTT. Residues: CASTLAGDQPQHF.